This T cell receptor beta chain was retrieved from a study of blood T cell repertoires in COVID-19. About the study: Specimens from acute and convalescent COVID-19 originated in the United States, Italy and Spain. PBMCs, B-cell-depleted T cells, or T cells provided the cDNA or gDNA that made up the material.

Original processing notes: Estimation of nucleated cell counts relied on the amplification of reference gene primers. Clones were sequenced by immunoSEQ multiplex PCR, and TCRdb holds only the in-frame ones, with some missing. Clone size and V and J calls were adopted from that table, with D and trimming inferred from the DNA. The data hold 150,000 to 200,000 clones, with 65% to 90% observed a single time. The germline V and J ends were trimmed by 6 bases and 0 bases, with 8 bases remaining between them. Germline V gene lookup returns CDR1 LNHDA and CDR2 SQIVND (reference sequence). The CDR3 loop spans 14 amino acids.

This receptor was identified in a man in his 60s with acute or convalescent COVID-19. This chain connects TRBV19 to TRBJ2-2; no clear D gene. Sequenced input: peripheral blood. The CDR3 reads CASSAETNTGELFF. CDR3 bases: TGTGCCAGTAGCGCCGAGACGAACACCGGGGAGCTGTTTTTT.